A selection of T cell receptor beta chains follows, all from one sample in a study of shared clonotypes between healthy human individuals. Clones were read by immunoSEQ multiplex PCR, and TCRdb kept only the in-frame ones, dropping some. The data show about 710,000 clones, around four fifths seen once. What was sequenced was memory CD4+ T cells sorted from blood. These receptors were taken from a woman aged 25-40 years in good health. Each CDR3 is given with its conserved first and last residue. The order of the fields is CDR3 length, J gene, D gene, V gene, clone size, CDR3 protein, CDR3 DNA. D genes are given only for firm matches. Not all rows give a size; the values are once, few, many and, for expanded clones, a class.

len: 13
j_gene: TRBJ2-7
d_gene: TRBD2
v_gene: TRBV6-5
abundance: -
CDR3aa: CASSTRLAGEQYF
CDR3nt: TGTGCCAGCAGTACACGACTAGCGGGAGAGCAGTACTTC

len: 19
j_gene: TRBJ2-6
d_gene: TRBD1
v_gene: TRBV30
abundance: -
CDR3aa: CAWSVLGQGVTSGANVLTF
CDR3nt: TGTGCCTGGAGTGTACTAGGTCAGGGGGTTACCTCTGGGGCCAACGTCCTGACTTTC

len: 15
j_gene: TRBJ1-1
d_gene: -
v_gene: TRBV10-3
abundance: -
CDR3aa: CAISERTGMNTEAFF
CDR3nt: TGTGCCATCAGCGAACGAACAGGTATGAACACTGAAGCTTTCTTT

len: 18
j_gene: TRBJ2-2
d_gene: TRBD1
v_gene: TRBV18
abundance: -
CDR3aa: CASSPPGAGGANTGELFF
CDR3nt: TGTGCCAGCTCACCACCGGGGGCAGGGGGCGCGAACACCGGGGAGCTGTTTTTT

len: 13
j_gene: TRBJ2-2
d_gene: -
v_gene: TRBV19
abundance: -
CDR3aa: CASWGFNTGELFF
CDR3nt: TGTGCCAGCTGGGGCTTCAACACCGGGGAGCTGTTTTTT

len: 15
j_gene: TRBJ1-2
d_gene: -
v_gene: TRBV28
abundance: -
CDR3aa: CASTPWGTINYGYTF
CDR3nt: TGTGCCAGCACCCCCTGGGGGACAATTAACTATGGCTACACCTTC

len: 15
j_gene: TRBJ2-5
d_gene: -
v_gene: TRBV5-1
abundance: once
CDR3aa: CASSLVAQYQETQYF
CDR3nt: TGCGCCAGCAGCTTGGTCGCCCAGTACCAAGAGACCCAGTACTTC

len: 12
j_gene: TRBJ2-5
d_gene: -
v_gene: TRBV5-5
abundance: -
CDR3aa: CASSLVSETQYF
CDR3nt: TGTGCCAGCAGCTTGGTCAGCGAGACCCAGTACTTC

len: 14
j_gene: TRBJ1-1
d_gene: -
v_gene: TRBV9
abundance: -
CDR3aa: CASSVGAGNTEAFF
CDR3nt: TGTGCCAGCAGCGTAGGGGCCGGGAACACTGAAGCTTTCTTT

len: 12
j_gene: TRBJ2-1
d_gene: -
v_gene: TRBV7-9
abundance: -
CDR3aa: CASSPITPTVFF
CDR3nt: TGTGCCAGCAGCCCAATTACCCCCACAGTTTTCTTC

len: 14
j_gene: TRBJ2-7
d_gene: -
v_gene: TRBV5-1
abundance: -
CDR3aa: CASSGGAVRYEQYF
CDR3nt: TGCGCCAGCAGCGGGGGGGCGGTTCGTTACGAGCAGTACTTC

len: 16
j_gene: TRBJ1-4
d_gene: -
v_gene: TRBV6-5
abundance: -
CDR3aa: CASSFRPPTTNEKLFF
CDR3nt: TGTGCCAGCAGTTTTCGGCCGCCTACAACTAATGAAAAACTGTTTTTT

len: 15
j_gene: TRBJ2-1
d_gene: -
v_gene: TRBV7-8
abundance: -
CDR3aa: CASSLVFSSNNEQFF
CDR3nt: TGTGCCAGCAGCTTAGTTTTCTCGTCAAACAATGAGCAGTTCTTC

len: 17
j_gene: TRBJ2-5
d_gene: TRBD2
v_gene: TRBV5-1
abundance: -
CDR3aa: CASSQGLAGRSVREQYF
CDR3nt: TGCGCCAGCAGCCAAGGACTAGCGGGGAGGTCGGTCAGGGAGCAGTACTTC

len: 13
j_gene: TRBJ2-1
d_gene: TRBD2
v_gene: TRBV12-5
abundance: -
CDR3aa: CANGLAGIDEQFF
CDR3nt: TGTGCTAATGGACTAGCGGGAATCGATGAGCAGTTCTTC

len: 16
j_gene: TRBJ2-7
d_gene: TRBD1
v_gene: TRBV27
abundance: -
CDR3aa: CASTPSTGDGFYEQYF
CDR3nt: TGTGCCAGTACCCCCTCTACAGGGGATGGATTCTACGAGCAGTACTTC

len: 15
j_gene: TRBJ2-7
d_gene: TRBD1
v_gene: TRBV29-1
abundance: -
CDR3aa: CSVGTVRTGVSEQYF
CDR3nt: TGCAGCGTTGGGACGGTGAGGACAGGGGTAAGCGAGCAGTACTTC

len: 17
j_gene: TRBJ2-6
d_gene: -
v_gene: TRBV5-1
abundance: -
CDR3aa: CASSSQVSKAGANVLTF
CDR3nt: TGCGCCAGCAGCTCCCAAGTATCTAAGGCTGGGGCCAACGTCCTGACTTTC

len: 14
j_gene: TRBJ2-6
d_gene: -
v_gene: TRBV6-5
abundance: few
CDR3aa: CASSQSSGANVLTF
CDR3nt: TGTGCCAGCAGTCAGAGCTCTGGGGCCAACGTCCTGACTTTC

len: 16
j_gene: TRBJ1-5
d_gene: TRBD1
v_gene: TRBV4-1
abundance: -
CDR3aa: CASSPTWTGVNQPQHF
CDR3nt: TGCGCCAGCAGCCCTACCTGGACAGGGGTCAATCAGCCCCAGCATTTT

len: 15
j_gene: TRBJ1-5
d_gene: TRBD1
v_gene: TRBV2
abundance: few
CDR3aa: CASSSDRGGHQPQHF
CDR3nt: TGTGCCAGCAGTTCCGACAGGGGGGGGCATCAGCCCCAGCATTTT

len: 14
j_gene: TRBJ2-7
d_gene: -
v_gene: TRBV29-1
abundance: few
CDR3aa: CSVMPAGGSYEQYF
CDR3nt: TGCAGCGTTATGCCCGCCGGAGGCTCCTACGAGCAGTACTTC

len: 16
j_gene: TRBJ1-1
d_gene: TRBD1
v_gene: TRBV4-2
abundance: -
CDR3aa: CASSQEPTGVNTEAFF
CDR3nt: TGTGCCAGCAGCCAAGAGCCGACAGGGGTCAACACTGAAGCTTTCTTT

len: 15
j_gene: TRBJ2-1
d_gene: -
v_gene: TRBV11-1
abundance: -
CDR3aa: CASSLSEDSYNEQFF
CDR3nt: TGTGCCAGCAGCTTGAGCGAGGACTCCTACAATGAGCAGTTCTTC

len: 15
j_gene: TRBJ1-2
d_gene: TRBD1
v_gene: TRBV5-1
abundance: -
CDR3aa: CASIPGDRQFYGYTF
CDR3nt: TGCGCCAGCATCCCCGGGGACAGGCAATTCTATGGCTACACCTTC

len: 17
j_gene: TRBJ2-2
d_gene: -
v_gene: TRBV9
abundance: -
CDR3aa: CASSGRVGQTNTGELFF
CDR3nt: TGTGCCAGCAGCGGACGCGTGGGACAAACGAACACCGGGGAGCTGTTTTTT

len: 16
j_gene: TRBJ2-1
d_gene: TRBD2
v_gene: TRBV5-4
abundance: -
CDR3aa: CASSRTSGSIGNEQFF
CDR3nt: TGTGCCAGCAGCCGCACTAGCGGGAGCATTGGGAATGAGCAGTTCTTC

len: 14
j_gene: TRBJ2-2
d_gene: -
v_gene: TRBV18
abundance: -
CDR3aa: CASSPPGNTGELFF
CDR3nt: TGTGCCAGCTCACCACCAGGGAACACCGGGGAGCTGTTTTTT

len: 18
j_gene: TRBJ2-3
d_gene: TRBD2
v_gene: TRBV7-2
abundance: -
CDR3aa: CASSNPLETSGFIDTQYF
CDR3nt: TGTGCCAGCAGCAACCCCCTGGAGACTAGCGGGTTTATAGATACGCAGTATTTT

len: 18
j_gene: TRBJ1-2
d_gene: -
v_gene: TRBV11-2
abundance: -
CDR3aa: CASSLGPSPGERDYGYTF
CDR3nt: TGTGCCAGCAGCTTAGGCCCCTCCCCGGGGGAGAGGGACTATGGCTACACCTTC

len: 14
j_gene: TRBJ1-2
d_gene: TRBD1
v_gene: TRBV2
abundance: -
CDR3aa: CASREQGAGYGYTF
CDR3nt: TGTGCCAGCAGGGAACAGGGGGCCGGGTATGGCTACACCTTC

len: 14
j_gene: TRBJ2-7
d_gene: -
v_gene: TRBV27
abundance: few
CDR3aa: CASSLNRLSYEQYF
CDR3nt: TGTGCCAGCAGTTTAAACCGGTTGTCCTACGAGCAGTACTTC

len: 13
j_gene: TRBJ2-7
d_gene: TRBD1
v_gene: TRBV28
abundance: -
CDR3aa: CASSGDSSYEQYF
CDR3nt: TGTGCCAGCAGTGGGGACAGTTCCTACGAGCAGTACTTC

len: 15
j_gene: TRBJ1-5
d_gene: -
v_gene: TRBV5-6
abundance: -
CDR3aa: CASSYTAYSNQPQHF
CDR3nt: TGTGCCAGCAGCTACACAGCATATAGCAATCAGCCCCAGCATTTT

len: 16
j_gene: TRBJ2-1
d_gene: TRBD2
v_gene: TRBV7-2
abundance: -
CDR3aa: CASTQISGEHYNEQFF
CDR3nt: TGTGCCAGCACCCAGATTAGCGGGGAACACTACAATGAGCAGTTCTTC

len: 16
j_gene: TRBJ2-3
d_gene: -
v_gene: TRBV28
abundance: -
CDR3aa: CASRTTGATGADTQYF
CDR3nt: TGTGCCAGCAGAACCACGGGGGCGACCGGGGCAGATACGCAGTATTTT

len: 14
j_gene: TRBJ2-5
d_gene: TRBD1
v_gene: TRBV7-3
abundance: -
CDR3aa: CASSDGTAQETQYF
CDR3nt: TGTGCCAGCAGCGACGGGACAGCCCAAGAGACCCAGTACTTC

len: 13
j_gene: TRBJ1-1
d_gene: -
v_gene: TRBV9
abundance: -
CDR3aa: CASSVNLNTEAFF
CDR3nt: TGTGCCAGCAGCGTAAATTTGAACACTGAAGCTTTCTTT

len: 13
j_gene: TRBJ1-1
d_gene: -
v_gene: TRBV28
abundance: -
CDR3aa: CASSPRRTDEAFF
CDR3nt: TGTGCCAGCAGCCCCCGGCGGACGGATGAAGCTTTCTTT

len: 14
j_gene: TRBJ1-1
d_gene: -
v_gene: TRBV2
abundance: -
CDR3aa: CASITESANTEAFF
CDR3nt: TGTGCCAGCATCACCGAGTCGGCTAACACTGAAGCTTTCTTT

len: 14
j_gene: TRBJ2-4
d_gene: -
v_gene: TRBV2
abundance: -
CDR3aa: CASKVGTPGHIQYF
CDR3nt: TGTGCCAGCAAGGTAGGGACTCCTGGACACATTCAGTACTTC

len: 14
j_gene: TRBJ2-5
d_gene: -
v_gene: TRBV4-2
abundance: -
CDR3aa: CASSQSNSAKTQYF
CDR3nt: TGTGCCAGCAGCCAATCGAATTCAGCCAAGACCCAGTACTTC